The 15 T cell receptor beta chains in this list originate from one sample, sequenced in a study of cytotoxic CD8 clonotypes in ibrutinib-treated CLL. The data were produced by immunoSEQ multiplex PCR, yet TCRdb's version contains in-frame clones alone and is incomplete. The table has more than 200,000 clones, roughly 77% seen once. The material sequenced was PBMCs, taken after 12 months of ibrutinib treatment. These receptors originate from a human donor with chronic lymphocytic leukemia.

This clone was detected only a few times. The rearrangement joins TRBV9 to TRBJ2-7, with 8 nucleotides matching TRBD2. Unmatched junction bases numbered 9, after V lost 4 bases and J lost 3 bases. CDR1 is SGDLS, CDR2 YYNGEE, per germline. The CDR3 is 15 residues long. The CDR3 DNA sequence: TGTGCCAGCAGCTCGAGCGGGAGCAATAACTACGAGCAGTACTTC. It translates to CASSSSGSNNYEQYF.

The chain has TRBV27 and TRBJ1-1, with D unclear. With 5 bases removed from V and 0 bases from J, the gap between germline ends came to 10 bases. This CDR3 spans 14 amino acids. Per germline, CDR1 MNHEY and CDR2 SMNVEV (reference sequence). The CDR3 reads CASSPRQMNTEAFF. The CDR3 coding sequence is TGTGCCAGCAGTCCACGGCAAATGAACACTGAAGCTTTCTTT.

This chain links TRBV29-1 with TRBJ1-1; unclear D gene. The CDR3 spans 13 residues. CDR1 is SQVTM and CDR2 is ANQGSEA in the germline V gene. Trimming left V 1 base short and J 5 bases short, with 11 bases between. The CDR3 region is CSVEGGGGTEAFF. The CDR3 DNA follows: TGCAGCGTTGAAGGAGGTGGAGGGACTGAAGCTTTCTTT.

This clone was recorded a few times. This sequence joins TRBV6-1 and TRBJ1-2, with D possibly being TRBD1 (5 bases). In germline, CDR1 is MNHNS, CDR2 SASEGT. With 2 bases removed from V and 1 base from J, the gap between germline ends came to 11 bases. The CDR3 runs 15 residues. The CDR3 loop reads CASSEQGAGNYGYTF. The CDR3 bases are TGTGCCAGCAGTGAACAAGGGGCCGGTAACTATGGCTACACCTTC.

The chain joins TRBV18 to TRBJ2-5; D ambiguous. With 2 bases removed from V and 4 bases from J, the gap between germline ends came to 2 bases. The CDR3 has 11 residues. The germline gives CDR1 KGHSH, CDR2 LQKENI. The CDR3 loop reads CASSPAETQYF. The CDR3 DNA reads as TGTGCCAGCTCACCAGCAGAGACCCAGTACTTC.

This clone was observed once. V usage is TRBV11-2 and J usage is TRBJ1-1, with D hard to call. The CDR3 loop spans 11 amino acids. The germline V gene encodes CDR1 SGHAT and CDR2 FQNNGV. The germline V and J ends were trimmed by 5 bases and 5 bases, with 6 bases remaining between them. The CDR3 spells CASSPGTEAFF. For the CDR3, the DNA is TGTGCCAGCAGCCCGGGGACTGAAGCTTTCTTT.

This chain joins TRBV6-5 and TRBJ2-7, with 7 bases that match TRBD2. J gave up 0 bases and V 2 bases, and 4 bases lay outside the gene matches. The CDR3 covers 15 residues. Germline V gene lookup returns CDR1 MNHEY and CDR2 SVGAGI. The CDR3 coding sequence is TGTGCCAGCAGTTACAGCGGGGAATCCTCCTACGAGCAGTACTTC. Translated, it gives CASSYSGESSYEQYF.

This clone was observed a handful of times. This chain joins TRBV5-4 and TRBJ1-3; 7 positions agree with TRBD1. The CDR3 is 16 residues long. Unmatched junction bases numbered 5, after V lost 0 bases and J lost 2 bases. Germline CDR1 and CDR2: SGHNT and YYREEE (reference sequence). The CDR3 DNA follows: TGTGCCAGCAGCTTGGTGGCAGGGGGGACTGGAAACACCATATATTTT. This sequence encodes CASSLVAGGTGNTIYF.

The chain combines TRBV19 with TRBJ1-2; D ambiguous. V dropped 3 bases and J dropped 0 bases, with 8 bases sitting between them. Germline-derived CDR1 and CDR2 are LNHDA and SQIVND (reference sequence). This CDR3 is built from 14 residues. The CDR3 DNA sequence: TGTGCCAGTAGTATCACAGCAGCTAACTATGGCTACACCTTC. This encodes CASSITAANYGYTF. The variable domain in full, completed from reference TRBV19 and TRBJ1-2, reads DGGITQSPKYLFRKEGQNVTLSCEQNLNHDAMYWYRQDPGQGLRLIYYSQIVNDFQKGDIAEGYSVSREKKESFPLTVTSAQKNPTAFYLCASSITAANYGYTFGSGTRLTVV.

The chain recombines TRBV9 with TRBJ2-7, with 8 positions matching TRBD1. CDR3 length: 12 amino acids. Unmatched junction bases numbered 4, after V lost 4 bases and J lost 7 bases. The germline gives CDR1 SGDLS, CDR2 YYNGEE. CDR3 nucleotides: TGTGCCAGCAGCTTACGGGACAGGGAGCAGTACTTC. Amino acids: CASSLRDREQYF.

The CDR3 loop is CASSLGSRGHHEQYF. CDR3 in DNA: TGTGCCAGCAGCTTGGGGAGTCGGGGCCATCACGAGCAGTACTTC. The genes are TRBV5-8 and TRBJ2-7; perhaps D is TRBD1 or TRBD2 (5 bases each). The CDR3 is 15 amino acids. V gave up 0 bases and J gave up 5 bases, with 15 bases separating them. CDR1 is SGHTS, CDR2 YDEGEE, per germline.

The chain has TRBV2 and TRBJ1-2; D possibly corresponds to TRBD1 (5 bases). The CDR3 is 15 amino acids. The V end lost 3 bases, the J end lost 0 bases, and 11 bases lay between the germline ends. CDR1 SNHLY and CDR2 FYNNEI come from the germline V gene. CDR3 in DNA: TGTGCCAGCAGTGAGACAGACGGAGCTAACTATGGCTACACCTTC. Encoded protein: CASSETDGANYGYTF.

The CDR3 DNA sequence: TGTGCCAGCAGTGGGAGGGGGCGGGGGCATGAAGCTTTCTTT. Translation: CASSGRGRGHEAFF. The rearrangement uses TRBV6-5 and TRBJ1-1, with 7 bases fitting TRBD1. Germline CDR1 and CDR2: MNHEY and SVGAGI. The CDR3 spans 14 residues. V lost 5 bases to trimming and J lost 7 bases; unmatched junction nucleotides: 10.

This rearrangement joins TRBV11-3 to TRBJ2-2; the match to TRBD2 covers 13 bases. Germline CDR1 reads SGHNT; CDR2 reads YENEEA. V trimming: 5 bases; J trimming: 3 bases; junction bases outside the gene matches: 12. The CDR3 totals 19 residues. This CDR3 reads CASSPKGTSGKDYTGELFF. In DNA form, the CDR3 reads TGTGCCAGCAGCCCGAAGGGGACTAGCGGGAAGGACTACACCGGGGAGCTGTTTTTT.

The chain is built from TRBV7-9 and TRBJ1-3; 7 bases are a match to TRBD1. Unmatched junction bases numbered 13, after V lost 8 bases and J lost 0 bases. The CDR3 length is 17 residues. The V gene's germline CDR1 is SEHNR and CDR2 FQNEAQ (reference sequence). CDR3 DNA sequence: TGTGCCAGCGAGGGGACGGACAGGCGGGACTCTGGAAACACCATATATTTT. The encoded protein is CASEGTDRRDSGNTIYF.